The rows below give T cell receptor beta chains drawn from one sample of a study of human T cells and chemical hapten exposure. TCRdb ran MiXCR on the reads and lists one entry per CDR3 protein. The sample contains about 120,000 distinct CDR3 sequences, 6.5% to 10% of which appear only once. The specimen was whole blood. These receptors originate from a human donor in good health. Some clones in this sample may be carry-over from other donors' samples. The CDR3 runs from the conserved cysteine through the conserved F or W. D genes are given only for firm matches. Not all rows give a size; the values are once, few, many and, for expanded clones, a class.

J	D	V	size	CDR3	DNA
TRBJ1-5	NA	TRBV19	NA	CASSIDSFTGMMPQHF	TGTGCCAGTAGTATTGATTCATTCACGGGAATGATGCCCCAGCATTTT
TRBJ2-7	TRBD1	TRBV2	NA	CATTTGSYSYKQYF	TGTGCCACCACGACAGGGAGTTACTCCTACAAGCAGTACTTC
TRBJ2-7	TRBD2	TRBV4-1	few	CASSQITWGGSYEQYF	TGCGCCAGCAGCCAGATAACGTGGGGGGGCTCCTACGAGCAGTACTTC
TRBJ2-5	NA	TRBV6-2/TRBV6-3	many	CASSWSGEETQYF	TGTGCCAGCAGTTGGTCAGGGGAAGAGACCCAGTACTTC
TRBJ2-3	NA	TRBV5-1	many	CASSLVKPPTDTQYF	TGCGCCAGCAGCTTGGTCAAGCCTCCCACAGATACGCAGTATTTT
TRBJ2-2	NA	TRBV15	many	CATSRVGGGGELFF	TGTGCCACCAGCAGAGTGGGAGGAGGCGGGGAGCTGTTTTTT
TRBJ1-1	TRBD1	TRBV7-9	many	CASSLGGDRFAEAFF	TGTGCCAGCAGCTTAGGAGGGGACAGGTTCGCTGAAGCTTTCTTT
TRBJ2-1	NA	TRBV10-3	many	CAISEPGTQQFF	TGTGCCATCAGTGAGCCCGGGACGCAGCAGTTCTTC
TRBJ1-5	NA	TRBV2	NA	CASSGSGTASNQPQHF	TGTGCCAGCAGTGGTTCCGGGACGGCTAGCAATCAGCCCCAGCATTTT
TRBJ1-4	TRBD1	TRBV6-5	many	CASSRDRDEKLFF	TGTGCCAGCAGTCGGGACAGGGATGAAAAACTGTTTTTT
TRBJ2-7	NA	TRBV6-5	many	CASSHGGIKYF	TGTGCCAGCAGTCACGGGGGAATTAAGTACTTC
TRBJ2-2	NA	TRBV2	few	CASKLTNTGELFF	TGTGCCAGCAAACTAACGAACACCGGGGAGCTGTTTTTT
TRBJ2-1	TRBD2	TRBV6-2/TRBV6-3	few	CASSASSGSYNEQFF	TGTGCCAGCAGTGCATCTAGCGGGAGTTACAATGAGCAGTTCTTC
TRBJ2-1	TRBD1	TRBV7-2	NA	CASSPQQGGLNEQFF	TGTGCCAGCAGCCCCCAACAGGGGGGCCTTAATGAGCAGTTCTTC
TRBJ1-5	NA	TRBV6-6	many	CASSFPPTVYSNQPQHF	TGTGCCAGCAGTTTCCCTCCGACGGTGTATAGCAATCAGCCCCAGCATTTT
TRBJ2-7	TRBD1	TRBV4-3	NA	CASSHLPRQGNKYEQYF	TGCGCCAGCAGCCATCTACCCCGACAGGGGAACAAGTACGAGCAGTACTTC
TRBJ2-2	NA	TRBV19	NA	CASSPSGGALTGELFF	TGTGCCAGTAGCCCCAGTGGGGGGGCGCTCACCGGGGAGCTGTTTTTT
TRBJ2-7	TRBD2	TRBV20-1	NA	CSARDRAGAIYEQYF	TGCAGTGCTAGAGATAGAGCGGGGGCCATCTACGAGCAGTACTTC
TRBJ2-6	TRBD2	TRBV6-4	many	CASSDSGGSGANVLTF	TGTGCCAGCAGTGACTCGGGAGGGTCTGGGGCCAACGTCCTGACTTTC
TRBJ1-6	TRBD1	TRBV6-2/TRBV6-3	few	CASSYSPDRVPLHF	TGTGCCAGCAGCTACAGCCCGGACAGGGTCCCCCTCCACTTT
TRBJ2-3	NA	TRBV2	many	CASRSFAGANTDTQYF	TGTGCCAGCAGAAGCTTTGCGGGGGCCAACACAGATACGCAGTATTTT
TRBJ2-7	TRBD1	TRBV12-3/TRBV12-4	NA	CASSLWTGAYEQYF	TGTGCCAGCAGTTTATGGACAGGAGCCTACGAGCAGTACTTC
TRBJ2-7	TRBD2	TRBV19	few	CASSPLADIYEQYF	TGTGCCAGTAGTCCGCTAGCGGATATCTACGAGCAGTACTTC
TRBJ1-3	NA	TRBV6-5	many	CASSRRGGATSGNTIYF	TGTGCCAGCAGCCGGCGGGGAGGGGCAACCTCTGGAAACACCATATATTTT
TRBJ1-6	TRBD1	TRBV11-1	many	CASSTGTGDSPLHF	TGTGCCAGCAGCACCGGGACAGGAGATTCACCCCTCCACTTT
TRBJ1-1	NA	TRBV14	many	CASSLDATGTEAFF	TGTGCCAGCAGCCTGGACGCGACGGGCACTGAAGCTTTCTTT
TRBJ2-1	NA	TRBV5-1	many	CASSPGTEGNEQFF	TGCGCCAGCAGCCCTGGGACCGAGGGCAATGAGCAGTTCTTC
TRBJ1-6	NA	TRBV7-9	many	CASSASPGRNSPLHF	TGTGCCAGCAGTGCCTCCCCGGGCCGAAATTCACCCCTCCACTTT
TRBJ2-3	NA	TRBV12-3/TRBV12-4	NA	CASSLEQRDTQYF	TGTGCCAGCAGTTTAGAACAGAGGGATACGCAGTATTTT
TRBJ2-1	NA	TRBV30	many	CAWSPGGNNEQFF	TGTGCCTGGAGCCCCGGGGGTAACAATGAGCAGTTCTTC
TRBJ2-3	NA	TRBV7-3	NA	CASSSRRLDTQYF	TGTGCCAGCAGCTCCCGTCGGCTAGATACGCAGTATTTT
TRBJ2-1	NA	TRBV29-1	NA	CSSGGINGNEQFF	TGCAGCTCTGGAGGGATAAACGGGAATGAGCAGTTCTTC
TRBJ1-3	NA	TRBV6-5	NA	CASSYSRGRGGNTIYF	TGTGCCAGCAGTTACTCTCGTGGCAGGGGTGGAAACACCATATATTTT
TRBJ2-1	NA	TRBV5-4	NA	CASSSPGGASATYNEQFF	TGTGCCAGCAGCTCCCCAGGGGGGGCTAGCGCCACCTACAATGAGCAGTTCTTC
TRBJ2-3	TRBD1	TRBV7-2	NA	CASSLGQGATDTQYF	TGTGCCAGCAGCCTCGGACAGGGGGCCACAGATACGCAGTATTTT
TRBJ2-7	NA	TRBV19	few	CASSIGRVPYEQYF	TGTGCCAGTAGTATCGGCAGGGTGCCCTACGAGCAGTACTTC
TRBJ1-2	TRBD1	TRBV5-6	many	CASSLYRGRDGYTF	TGTGCCAGCAGCTTGTACAGGGGGCGAGATGGCTACACCTTC
TRBJ1-2	NA	TRBV28	many	CASSLVARGYGYTF	TGTGCCAGCAGTTTAGTGGCGAGGGGCTATGGCTACACCTTC
TRBJ1-6	NA	TRBV6-5	many	CASSYRAGHDSPLHF	TGTGCCAGCAGTTATCGTGCGGGACACGATTCACCCCTCCACTTT
TRBJ2-3	NA	TRBV2	few	CASSEDGRTDTQYF	TGTGCCAGCAGTGAAGACGGGCGGACAGATACGCAGTATTTT
TRBJ2-7	NA	TRBV6-5	NA	CASSYLGERSYEQYF	TGTGCCAGCAGTTACTTGGGAGAAAGGTCCTACGAGCAGTACTTC